This T cell receptor beta chain is drawn from a study of early T cells in non-severe SARS-CoV-2 infection. Study-wide background: Investigators sequenced bulk RNA drawn from unsorted whole blood, and chains remained unpaired. Broader study findings: Database matching using VDJdb favored anti-spike CD8 responses, with private and CD4 specificities left missing.

This clonotype has more than one count but fewer than ten. Its specificity is unknown. Unique molecular identifiers were attached to individual cDNA molecules. Via MiXCR, TCRdb re-called the 5' RACE reads, giving one row per CDR3 protein. The sample lists about 42,000 distinct CDR3 sequences, approximately 7.1% occurring once. The CDR3 length is 14 residues. CDR1 is SGHKS and CDR2 is YYEKEE in the germline V gene (reference sequence). V was clipped by 2 bases and J by 0 bases; unmatched bases: 2. This clonotype originated in an adult who was a healthcare worker with PCR-confirmed SARS-CoV-2 infection or an uninfected control (not recorded which). The V gene is TRBV5-5, the J gene TRBJ2-7; 7 bases are a match to TRBD2. The sequencing sample was made of whole blood. The CDR3 sequence: CASSFSGDSYEQYF. The CDR3 bases are TGTGCCAGCAGCTTCAGCGGGGACTCCTACGAGCAGTACTTC.